This is a list of T cell receptor beta chains from one sample in a study of identical twins. Using its own MiXCR run on the 5' RACE reads, TCRdb lists one record per CDR3 protein. The data show 410,000 or so distinct CDR3 sequences, approximately 17% seen once. The sequencing sample was made of naive T cells sorted from blood. These receptors were collected from a man aged 50 to 59 in good health. Each CDR3 is given without its conserved first and last residue.

v_call	cdr3_aa
TRBV6-2/TRBV6-3	ASSHRTSGRDTQY
TRBV20-1	SARDYAGGLRYNGNQPQH
TRBV12-3/TRBV12-4	ASSLLLAITDTQY
TRBV2	ASSEQGQGFGYT
TRBV5-1	ASSLAGGITGELF
TRBV24-1	ATSVGGRNEQF
TRBV7-2	ASSSQSRNRNEQF
TRBV5-4	ASSWNQGFGGYT
TRBV11-2	ASRPIGDTRYEQY
TRBV5-1	ASSLAAGGKYNEQF
TRBV15	ATSQGQTSGYEQY
TRBV15	ATSRDWGPEQF
TRBV27	ASSLLWTSGKAEQY
TRBV19	ASINAGLANYNEQF
TRBV20-1	SARMMASGRTDTQY
TRBV5-6	ASSSSGTRNEQF